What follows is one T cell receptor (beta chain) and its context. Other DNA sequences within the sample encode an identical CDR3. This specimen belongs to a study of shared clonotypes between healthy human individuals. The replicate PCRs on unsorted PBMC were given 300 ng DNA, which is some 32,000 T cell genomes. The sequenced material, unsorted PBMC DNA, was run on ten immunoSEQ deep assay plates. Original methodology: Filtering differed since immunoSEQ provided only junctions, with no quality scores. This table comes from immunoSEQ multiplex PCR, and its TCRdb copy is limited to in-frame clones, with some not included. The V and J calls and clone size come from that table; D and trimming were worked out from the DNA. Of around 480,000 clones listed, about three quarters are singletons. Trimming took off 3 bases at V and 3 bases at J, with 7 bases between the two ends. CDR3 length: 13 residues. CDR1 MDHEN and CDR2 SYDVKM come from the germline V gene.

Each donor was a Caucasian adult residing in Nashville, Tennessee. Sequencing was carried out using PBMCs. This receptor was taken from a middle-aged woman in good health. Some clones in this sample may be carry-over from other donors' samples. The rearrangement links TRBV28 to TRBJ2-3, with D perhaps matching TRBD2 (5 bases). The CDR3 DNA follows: TGTGCCAGCAGTTTGCGAGGGACAGATACGCAGTATTTT. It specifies CASSLRGTDTQYF.